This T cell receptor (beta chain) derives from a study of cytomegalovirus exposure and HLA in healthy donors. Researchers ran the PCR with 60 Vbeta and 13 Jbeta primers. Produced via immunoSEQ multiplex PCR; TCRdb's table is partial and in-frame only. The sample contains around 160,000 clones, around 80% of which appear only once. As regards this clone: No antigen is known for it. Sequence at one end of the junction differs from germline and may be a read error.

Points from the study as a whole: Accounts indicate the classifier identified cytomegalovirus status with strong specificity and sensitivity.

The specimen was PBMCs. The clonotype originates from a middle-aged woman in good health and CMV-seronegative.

CDR3 in DNA: TGTGCTAGCAGCTCGAGGACAGGGGAAAGCAATCAGCCCCAGCATTTT. Its translation is CASSSRTGESNQPQHF. The chain uses TRBV7-7 and TRBJ1-5, with 9 nucleotides matching TRBD1. This CDR3 contains 16 residues. The germline V gene encodes CDR1 SSHAT and CDR2 FNYEAQ (reference sequence).